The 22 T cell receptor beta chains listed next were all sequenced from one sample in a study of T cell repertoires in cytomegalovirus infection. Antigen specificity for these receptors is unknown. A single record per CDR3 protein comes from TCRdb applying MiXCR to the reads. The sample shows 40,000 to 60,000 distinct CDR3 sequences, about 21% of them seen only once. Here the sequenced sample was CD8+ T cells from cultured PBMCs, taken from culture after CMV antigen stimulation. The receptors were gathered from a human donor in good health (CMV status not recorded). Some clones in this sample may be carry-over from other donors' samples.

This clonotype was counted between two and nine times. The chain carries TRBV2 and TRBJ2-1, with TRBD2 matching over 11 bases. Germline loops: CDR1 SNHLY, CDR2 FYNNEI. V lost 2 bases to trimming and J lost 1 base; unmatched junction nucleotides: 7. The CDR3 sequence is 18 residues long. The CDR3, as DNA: TGTGCCAGCAGTGAATGGCTAGCGGGGGGCGGGTCCTACAATGAGCAGTTCTTC. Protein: CASSEWLAGGGSYNEQFF.

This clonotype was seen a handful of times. The CDR3 coding sequence is TGTGCCAGCAGCGAGGGGACAAATGGCTACACCTTC. Its protein product is CASSEGTNGYTF. The rearrangement links TRBV7-9 to TRBJ1-2; D might be TRBD1 (6 bases). V lost 5 bases to trimming and J lost 6 bases, with 10 bases between them. The CDR3 loop spans 12 amino acids. Germline-derived CDR1 and CDR2 are SEHNR and FQNEAQ (reference sequence).

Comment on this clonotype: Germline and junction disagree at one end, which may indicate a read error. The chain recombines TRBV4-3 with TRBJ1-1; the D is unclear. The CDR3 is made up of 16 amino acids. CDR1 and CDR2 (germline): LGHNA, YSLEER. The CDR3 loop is CASSQDSAGINTEVFF. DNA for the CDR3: TGCGCCAGCAGCCAAGATTCGGCAGGAATAAACACTGAAGTTTTCTTT.

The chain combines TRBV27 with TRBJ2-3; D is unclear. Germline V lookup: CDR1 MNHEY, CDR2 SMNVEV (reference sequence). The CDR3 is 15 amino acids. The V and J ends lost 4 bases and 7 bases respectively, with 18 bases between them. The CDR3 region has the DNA TGTGCCAGCAGTTCCCGGGCCCAAGGCAGCAATACGCAGTATTTT. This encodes CASSSRAQGSNTQYF.

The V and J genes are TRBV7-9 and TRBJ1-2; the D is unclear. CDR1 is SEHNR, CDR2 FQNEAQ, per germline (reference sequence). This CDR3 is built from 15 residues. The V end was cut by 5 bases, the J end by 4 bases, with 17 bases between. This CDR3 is CASSQKPGPLYGYTF. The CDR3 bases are TGTGCCAGCAGCCAAAAGCCGGGTCCTCTCTATGGCTACACCTTC.

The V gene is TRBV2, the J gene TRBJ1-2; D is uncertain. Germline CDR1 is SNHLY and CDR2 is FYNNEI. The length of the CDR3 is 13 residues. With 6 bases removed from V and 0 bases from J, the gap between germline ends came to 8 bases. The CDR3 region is CASRDRTNYGYTF. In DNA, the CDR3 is TGTGCCAGCAGGGACCGAACTAACTATGGCTACACCTTC.

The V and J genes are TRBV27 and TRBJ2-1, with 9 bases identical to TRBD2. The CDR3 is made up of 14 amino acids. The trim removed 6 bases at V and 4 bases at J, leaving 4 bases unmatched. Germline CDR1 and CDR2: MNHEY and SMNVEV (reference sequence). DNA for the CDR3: TGTGCCAGCAGCCTAGCGGGACCTTACAATGAGCAGTTCTTC. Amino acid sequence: CASSLAGPYNEQFF.

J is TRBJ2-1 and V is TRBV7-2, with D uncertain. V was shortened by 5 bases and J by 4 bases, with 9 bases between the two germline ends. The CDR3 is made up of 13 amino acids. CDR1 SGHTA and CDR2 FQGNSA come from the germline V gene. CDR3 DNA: TGTGCCAGCAGCCCCCTCGGTTACAATGAGCAGTTCTTC. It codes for CASSPLGYNEQFF.

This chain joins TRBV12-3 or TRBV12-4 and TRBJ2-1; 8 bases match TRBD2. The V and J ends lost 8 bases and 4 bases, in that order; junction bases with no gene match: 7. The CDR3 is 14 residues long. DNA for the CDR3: TGTGCCAGCGGCCCGGGGGGGTCATACAATGAGCAGTTCTTC. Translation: CASGPGGSYNEQFF.

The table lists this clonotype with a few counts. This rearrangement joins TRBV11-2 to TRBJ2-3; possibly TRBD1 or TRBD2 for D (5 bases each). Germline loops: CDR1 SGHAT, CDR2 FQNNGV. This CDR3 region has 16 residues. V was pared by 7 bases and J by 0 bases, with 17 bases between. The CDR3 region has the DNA TGTGCCAGCACCCTCGTCCCGGGGCCCAGCACAGATACGCAGTATTTT. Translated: CASTLVPGPSTDTQYF.

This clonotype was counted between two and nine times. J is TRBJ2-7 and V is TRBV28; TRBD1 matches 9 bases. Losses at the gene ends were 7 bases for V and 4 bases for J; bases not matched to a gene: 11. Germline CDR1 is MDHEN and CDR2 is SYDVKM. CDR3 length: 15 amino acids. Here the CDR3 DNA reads TGTGCCAGCAACAACGAGGGACAGGGTCCTTACGAGCAGTACTTC. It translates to CASNNEGQGPYEQYF.

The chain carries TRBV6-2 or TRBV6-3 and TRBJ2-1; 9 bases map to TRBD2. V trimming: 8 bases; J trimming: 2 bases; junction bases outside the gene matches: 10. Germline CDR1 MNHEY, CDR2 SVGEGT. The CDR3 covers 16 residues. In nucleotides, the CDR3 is TGTGCCAGCGAGGTAGCGGGAGATTTTGCCTACAATGAGCAGTTCTTC. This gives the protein CASEVAGDFAYNEQFF.

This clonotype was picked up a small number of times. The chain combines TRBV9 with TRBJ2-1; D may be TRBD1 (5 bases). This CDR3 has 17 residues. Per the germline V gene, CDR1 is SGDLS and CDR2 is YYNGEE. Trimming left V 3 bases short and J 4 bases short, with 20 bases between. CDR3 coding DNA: TGTGCCAGCAGCGGATACGCACCAGGGCGCGAATACAATGAGCAGTTCTTC. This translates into CASSGYAPGREYNEQFF.

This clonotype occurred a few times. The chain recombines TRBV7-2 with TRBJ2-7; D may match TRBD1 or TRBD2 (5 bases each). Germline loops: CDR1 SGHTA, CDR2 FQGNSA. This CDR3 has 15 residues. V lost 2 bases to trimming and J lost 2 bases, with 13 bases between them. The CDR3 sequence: CASSLRGADPYEQYF. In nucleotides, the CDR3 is TGTGCCAGCAGCTTAAGGGGAGCCGATCCCTACGAGCAGTACTTC.

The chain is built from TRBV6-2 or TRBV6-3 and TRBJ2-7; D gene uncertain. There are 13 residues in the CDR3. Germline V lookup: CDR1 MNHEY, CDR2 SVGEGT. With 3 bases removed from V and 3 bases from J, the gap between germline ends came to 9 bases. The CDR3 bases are TGTGCCAGCAGTTATGGACGGATCTACGAGCAGTACTTC. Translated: CASSYGRIYEQYF.

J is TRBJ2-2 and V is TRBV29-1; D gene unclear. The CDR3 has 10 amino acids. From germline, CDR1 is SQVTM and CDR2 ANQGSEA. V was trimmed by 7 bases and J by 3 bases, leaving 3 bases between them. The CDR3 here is CSAYTGELFF. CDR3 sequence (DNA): TGCAGCGCCTACACCGGGGAGCTGTTTTTT.

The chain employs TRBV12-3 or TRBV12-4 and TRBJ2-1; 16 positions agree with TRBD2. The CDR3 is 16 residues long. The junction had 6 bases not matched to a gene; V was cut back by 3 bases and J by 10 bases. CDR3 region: CASSFMGLAGGPEQFF. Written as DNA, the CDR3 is TGTGCCAGCAGTTTCATGGGACTAGCGGGAGGGCCGGAGCAGTTCTTC.

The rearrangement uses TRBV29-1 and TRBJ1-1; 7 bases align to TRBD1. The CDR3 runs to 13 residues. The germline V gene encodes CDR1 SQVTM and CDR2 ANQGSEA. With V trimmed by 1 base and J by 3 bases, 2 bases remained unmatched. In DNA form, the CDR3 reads TGCAGCGTTGAAGGACAGGGAGACACTGAAGCTTTCTTT. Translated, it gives CSVEGQGDTEAFF.

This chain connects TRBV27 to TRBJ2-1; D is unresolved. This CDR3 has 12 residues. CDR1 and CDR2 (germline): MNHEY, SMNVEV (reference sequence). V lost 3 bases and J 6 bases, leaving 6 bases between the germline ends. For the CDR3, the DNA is TGTGCCAGCAGTTTTGTCGGCAATGAGCAGTTCTTC. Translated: CASSFVGNEQFF.

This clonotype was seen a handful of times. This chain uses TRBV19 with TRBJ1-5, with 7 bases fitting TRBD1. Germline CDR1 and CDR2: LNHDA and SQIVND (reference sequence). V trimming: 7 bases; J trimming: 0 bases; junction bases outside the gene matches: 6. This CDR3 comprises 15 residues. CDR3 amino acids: CASNPTGSSNQPQHF. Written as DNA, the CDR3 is TGTGCCAGTAATCCGACAGGGAGTAGCAATCAGCCCCAGCATTTT.

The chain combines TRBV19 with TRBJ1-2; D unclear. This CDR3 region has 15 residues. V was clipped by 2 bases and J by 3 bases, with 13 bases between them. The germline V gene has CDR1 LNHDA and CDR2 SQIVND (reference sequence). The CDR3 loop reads CASSISGLGDYGYTF. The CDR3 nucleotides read TGTGCCAGTAGTATATCAGGCCTCGGCGACTATGGCTACACCTTC.

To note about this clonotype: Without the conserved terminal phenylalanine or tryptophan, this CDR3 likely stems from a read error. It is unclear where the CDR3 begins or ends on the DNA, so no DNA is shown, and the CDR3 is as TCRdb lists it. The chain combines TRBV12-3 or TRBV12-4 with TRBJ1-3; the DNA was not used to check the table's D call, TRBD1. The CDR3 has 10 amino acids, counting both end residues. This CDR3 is CASSPDRRQL.